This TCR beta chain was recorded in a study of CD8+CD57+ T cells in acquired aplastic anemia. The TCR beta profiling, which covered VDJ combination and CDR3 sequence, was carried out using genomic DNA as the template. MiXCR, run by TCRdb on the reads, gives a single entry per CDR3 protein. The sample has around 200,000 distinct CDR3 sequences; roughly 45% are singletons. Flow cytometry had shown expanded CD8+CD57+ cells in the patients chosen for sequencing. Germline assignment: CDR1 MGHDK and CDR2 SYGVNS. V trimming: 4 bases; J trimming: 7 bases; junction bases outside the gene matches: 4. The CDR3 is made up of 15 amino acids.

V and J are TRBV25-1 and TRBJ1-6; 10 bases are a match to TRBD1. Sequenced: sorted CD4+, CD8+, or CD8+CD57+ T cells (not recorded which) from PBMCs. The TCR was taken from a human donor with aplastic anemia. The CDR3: CASSAGQGRNSPLHF. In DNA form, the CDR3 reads TGTGCCAGCAGTGCGGGACAGGGGAGGAATTCACCCCTCCACTTT.